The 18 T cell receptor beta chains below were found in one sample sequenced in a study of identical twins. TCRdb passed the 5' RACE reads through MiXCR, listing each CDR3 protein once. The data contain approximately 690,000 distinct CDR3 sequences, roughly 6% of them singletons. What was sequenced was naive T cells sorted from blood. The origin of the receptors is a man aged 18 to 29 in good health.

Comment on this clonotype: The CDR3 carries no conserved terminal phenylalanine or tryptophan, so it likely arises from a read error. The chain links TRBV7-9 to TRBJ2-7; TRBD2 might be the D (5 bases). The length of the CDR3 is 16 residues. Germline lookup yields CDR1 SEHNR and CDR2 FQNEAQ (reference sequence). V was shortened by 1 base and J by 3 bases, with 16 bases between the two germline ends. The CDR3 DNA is TGTGCCAGCAGCTTAGTCAGCGGAGTTCTTATCTACGAGCAGTACTAC. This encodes CASSLVSGVLIYEQYY.

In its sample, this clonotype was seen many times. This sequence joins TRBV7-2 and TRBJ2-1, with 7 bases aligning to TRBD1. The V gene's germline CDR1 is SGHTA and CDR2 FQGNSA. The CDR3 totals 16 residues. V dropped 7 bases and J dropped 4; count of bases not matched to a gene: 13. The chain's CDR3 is CASTRGTGDAYNEQFF. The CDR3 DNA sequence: TGTGCCAGCACCCGGGGAACAGGGGATGCGTACAATGAGCAGTTCTTC.

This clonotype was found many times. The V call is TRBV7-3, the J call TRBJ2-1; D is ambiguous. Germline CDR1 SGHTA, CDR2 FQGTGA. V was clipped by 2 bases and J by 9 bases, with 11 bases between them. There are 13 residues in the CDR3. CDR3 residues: CASSLGRGTEQFF. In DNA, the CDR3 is TGTGCCAGCAGCTTAGGTCGAGGTACTGAGCAGTTCTTC.

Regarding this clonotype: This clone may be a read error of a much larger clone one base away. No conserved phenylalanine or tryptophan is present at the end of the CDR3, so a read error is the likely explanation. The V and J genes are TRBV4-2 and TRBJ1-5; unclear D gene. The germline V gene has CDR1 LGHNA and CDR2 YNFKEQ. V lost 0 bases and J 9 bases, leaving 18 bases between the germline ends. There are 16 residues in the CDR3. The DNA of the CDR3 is TGTGCCAGCAGCCAAGAGTTGGGAGAGGGAGGGAGGCCCCAGCATTGT. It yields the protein CASSQELGEGGRPQHC.

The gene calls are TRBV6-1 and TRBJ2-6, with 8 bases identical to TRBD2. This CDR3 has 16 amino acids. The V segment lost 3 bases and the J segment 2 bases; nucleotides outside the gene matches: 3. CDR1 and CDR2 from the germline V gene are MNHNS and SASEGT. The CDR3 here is CASSETSVAGANVLTF. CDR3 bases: TGTGCCAGCAGTGAGACTAGCGTAGCTGGGGCCAACGTCCTGACTTTC.

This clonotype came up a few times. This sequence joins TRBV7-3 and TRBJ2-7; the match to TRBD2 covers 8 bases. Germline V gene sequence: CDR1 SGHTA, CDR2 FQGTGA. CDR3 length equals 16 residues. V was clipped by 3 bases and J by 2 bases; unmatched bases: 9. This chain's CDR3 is CASSLMAGGIPYEQYF. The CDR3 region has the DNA TGTGCCAGCAGCTTGATGGCGGGAGGAATCCCCTACGAGCAGTACTTC.

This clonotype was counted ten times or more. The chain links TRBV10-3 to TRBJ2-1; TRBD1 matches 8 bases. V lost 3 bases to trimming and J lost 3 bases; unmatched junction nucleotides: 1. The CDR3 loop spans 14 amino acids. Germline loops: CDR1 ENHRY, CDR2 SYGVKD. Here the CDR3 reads CAISEGQGYNEQFF. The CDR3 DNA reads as TGTGCCATCAGTGAAGGACAGGGCTACAATGAGCAGTTCTTC.

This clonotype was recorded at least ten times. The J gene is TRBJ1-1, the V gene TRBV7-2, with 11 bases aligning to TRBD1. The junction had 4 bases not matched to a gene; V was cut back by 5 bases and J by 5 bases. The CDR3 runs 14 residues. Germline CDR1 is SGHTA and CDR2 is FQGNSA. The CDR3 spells CASSVRDRGTEAFF. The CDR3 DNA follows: TGTGCCAGCAGCGTACGGGACAGGGGGACTGAAGCTTTCTTT.

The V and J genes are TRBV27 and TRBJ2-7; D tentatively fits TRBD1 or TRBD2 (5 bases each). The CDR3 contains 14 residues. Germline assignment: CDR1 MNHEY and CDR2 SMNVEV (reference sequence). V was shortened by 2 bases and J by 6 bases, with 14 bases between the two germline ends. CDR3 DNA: TGTGCCAGCAGTTTAGGGACGGACTTCTCCGAGCAGTACGTC. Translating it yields CASSLGTDFSEQYV.

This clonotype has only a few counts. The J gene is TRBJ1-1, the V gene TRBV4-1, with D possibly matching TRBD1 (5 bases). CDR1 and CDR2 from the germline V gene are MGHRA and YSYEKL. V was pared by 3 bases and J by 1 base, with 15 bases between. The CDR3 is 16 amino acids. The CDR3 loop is CASSQGVDRGNTEAFF. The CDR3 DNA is TGCGCCAGCAGCCAGGGGGTCGACAGAGGGAACACTGAAGCTTTCTTT.

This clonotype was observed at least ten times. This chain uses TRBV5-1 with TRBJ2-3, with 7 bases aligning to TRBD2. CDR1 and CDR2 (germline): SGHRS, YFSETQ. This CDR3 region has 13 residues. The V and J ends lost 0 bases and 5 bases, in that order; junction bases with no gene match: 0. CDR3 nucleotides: TGCGCCAGCAGCTTGGAGCGGGGAGATACGCAGTATTTT. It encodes CASSLERGDTQYF.

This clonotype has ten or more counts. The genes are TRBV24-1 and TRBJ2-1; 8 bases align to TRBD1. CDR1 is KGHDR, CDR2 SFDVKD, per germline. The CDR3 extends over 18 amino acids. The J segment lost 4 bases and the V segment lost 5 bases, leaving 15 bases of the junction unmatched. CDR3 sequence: CATSGPMTGDASYNEQFF. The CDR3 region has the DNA TGTGCCACCAGTGGCCCAATGACAGGGGACGCCTCTTACAATGAGCAGTTCTTC.

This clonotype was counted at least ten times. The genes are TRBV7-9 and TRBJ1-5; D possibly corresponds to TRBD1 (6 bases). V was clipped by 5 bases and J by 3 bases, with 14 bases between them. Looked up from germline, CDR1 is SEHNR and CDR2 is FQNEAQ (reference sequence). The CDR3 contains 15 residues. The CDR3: CASSEEGGINQPQHF. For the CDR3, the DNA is TGTGCCAGCAGCGAAGAGGGGGGGATCAATCAGCCCCAGCATTTT. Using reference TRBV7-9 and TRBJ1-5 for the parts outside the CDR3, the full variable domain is DTGVSQNPRHKITKRGQNVTFRCDPISEHNRLYWYRQTLGQGPEFLTYFQNEAQLEKSRLLSDRFSAERPKGSFSTLEIQRTEQGDSAMYLCASSEEGGINQPQHFGDGTRLSIL.

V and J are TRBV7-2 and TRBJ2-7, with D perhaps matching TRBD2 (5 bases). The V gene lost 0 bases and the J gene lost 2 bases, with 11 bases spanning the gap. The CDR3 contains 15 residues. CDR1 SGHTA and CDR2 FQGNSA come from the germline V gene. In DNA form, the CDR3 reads TGTGCCAGCAGCTTAGCGGAGGCCCTAACCTACGAGCAGTACTTC. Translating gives CASSLAEALTYEQYF.

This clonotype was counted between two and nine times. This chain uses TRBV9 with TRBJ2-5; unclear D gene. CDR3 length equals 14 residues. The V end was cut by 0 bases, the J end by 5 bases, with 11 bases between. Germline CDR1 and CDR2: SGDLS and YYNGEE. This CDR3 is CASSVDDRLETQYF. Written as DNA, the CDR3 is TGTGCCAGCAGCGTAGATGACCGCCTCGAGACCCAGTACTTC.

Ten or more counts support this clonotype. The CDR3 protein is CASSASGRRNQYF. CDR3 DNA sequence: TGTGCCAGCAGCGCATCAGGGAGGCGCAACCAGTATTTT. V gene TRBV27 combines with J gene TRBJ2-3; a possible D gene is TRBD2 (6 bases). The CDR3 spans 13 residues. The V end lost 6 bases, the J end lost 12 bases, and 19 bases lay between the germline ends. Germline V gene sequence: CDR1 MNHEY, CDR2 SMNVEV (reference sequence).

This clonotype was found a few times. CDR3 sequence: CASMIQGNQETQYF. CDR3 sequence (DNA): TGTGCCAGCATGATACAGGGAAACCAAGAGACCCAGTACTTC. The chain joins TRBV12-3 or TRBV12-4 to TRBJ2-5; maybe TRBD1 (6 bases). The germline V and J ends were trimmed by 7 bases and 0 bases, with 12 bases remaining between them. The CDR3 covers 14 residues.

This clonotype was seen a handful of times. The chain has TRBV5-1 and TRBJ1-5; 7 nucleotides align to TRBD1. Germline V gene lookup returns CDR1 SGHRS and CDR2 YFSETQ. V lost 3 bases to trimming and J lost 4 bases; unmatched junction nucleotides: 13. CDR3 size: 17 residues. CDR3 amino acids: CASSWGEQGTGNQPQHF. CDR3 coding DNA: TGCGCCAGCAGCTGGGGGGAACAGGGGACTGGGAATCAGCCCCAGCATTTT.